What follows describes a single T cell receptor (beta chain). The antigen remains unidentified. Uncontrolled infections, other autoimmune diseases, pregnancy or lactation barred patients from enrollment. Orbital computed tomography, thyroid ultrasound, TRAb, serum thyroxine and clinical symptoms formed the basis of diagnosis. The data belong to a study of Graves' ophthalmopathy and Graves' hyperthyroidism. General study results and limits: Ophthalmopathy progression was predicted by the model at around 70% sensitivity and under 75% specificity. The authors also found most expanded thyroid clonotypes above 0.001 frequency in blood.

RNA transcripts served as template for amplifying TCR beta CDR3 sequences. Investigators did first-round RT-PCR with HTBI primers, then second-round multiplex PCR. TCRdb re-called the multiplex PCR reads through MiXCR, storing one row per CDR3 protein. The sample lists 650,000 to 900,000 distinct CDR3 sequences, approximately 40% seen once, with 44% in the top ten. What was sequenced was peripheral blood. This clonotype was obtained from an adult man with Graves' ophthalmopathy.

The CDR3 coding sequence is TGTGCCAGCAGGGATAGCGGGAGTACAGAGACCCAGTACTTC. This translates into CASRDSGSTETQYF. The chain recombines TRBV2 with TRBJ2-5; the match to TRBD2 covers 9 bases. Germline V lookup: CDR1 SNHLY, CDR2 FYNNEI. The junction had 6 bases not matched to a gene; V was cut back by 6 bases and J by 4 bases. There are 14 residues in the CDR3.